This TCR beta chain was profiled in a study of T-cell memory formation after mild COVID-19. Overall study context: Each donor largely had its own TCR clusters.

In this sample, this clonotype turned up a few times. MiXCR, run by TCRdb on the 5' RACE reads, gives a single entry per CDR3 protein. Found here are under 250,000 distinct CDR3 sequences, 15% to 19% of them singletons; the top ten hold 2.1%. The CDR3 covers 15 residues. CDR1 and CDR2 from the germline V gene are SGHRS and YFSETQ. The ends were cut back, 4 bases at V and 4 bases at J, with 14 bases in the middle. Material: PBMCs or a T cell subset sorted from them (not recorded which). The sequence derives from an adult woman who had mild COVID-19 (a few samples of this study predate the infection). Cell type and time point are not known. The chain has TRBV5-1 and TRBJ2-2; tentative D call: TRBD2 (6 bases). The chain's CDR3 is CASSAGTSRTGELFF. CDR3 bases: TGCGCCAGCAGCGCCGGGACTTCCCGCACCGGGGAGCTGTTTTTT.